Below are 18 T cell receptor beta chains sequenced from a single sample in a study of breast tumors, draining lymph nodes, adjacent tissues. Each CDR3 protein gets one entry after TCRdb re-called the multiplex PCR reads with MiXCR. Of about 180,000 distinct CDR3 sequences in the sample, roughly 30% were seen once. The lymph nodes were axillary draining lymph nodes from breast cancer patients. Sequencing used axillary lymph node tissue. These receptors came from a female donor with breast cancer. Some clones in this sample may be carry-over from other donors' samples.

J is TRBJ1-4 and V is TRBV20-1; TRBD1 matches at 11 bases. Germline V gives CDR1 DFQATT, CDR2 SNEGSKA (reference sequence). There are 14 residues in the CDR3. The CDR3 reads CSLKGTGGDEKLFF. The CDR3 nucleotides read TGCAGCTTAAAAGGGACAGGGGGGGATGAAAAACTGTTTTTT.

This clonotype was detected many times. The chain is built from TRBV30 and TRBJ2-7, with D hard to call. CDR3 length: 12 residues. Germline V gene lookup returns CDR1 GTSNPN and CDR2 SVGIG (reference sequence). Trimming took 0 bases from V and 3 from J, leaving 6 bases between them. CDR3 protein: CAWSVIVYEQYF. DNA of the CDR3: TGTGCCTGGAGTGTCATTGTCTACGAGCAGTACTTC.

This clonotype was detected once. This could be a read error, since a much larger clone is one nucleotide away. Here the CDR3 reads CASSYGDRDGYGDPF. The DNA of the CDR3 is TGTGCCAGCAGCTACGGCGACAGGGACGGTTATGGCGACCCCTTC. The chain has TRBV7-8 and TRBJ1-2, with TRBD1 identical over 7 bases. The CDR3 sequence is 15 residues long. Per the germline V gene, CDR1 is SGHVS and CDR2 is FQNEAQ.

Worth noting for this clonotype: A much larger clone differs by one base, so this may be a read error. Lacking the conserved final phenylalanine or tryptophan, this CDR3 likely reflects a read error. The DNA of the CDR3 is TGTGCCAGCAGTTACGGGGAAAGGAATGAGCAGTTCCTC. As protein: CASSYGERNEQFL. The chain couples TRBV6-2 or TRBV6-3 to TRBJ2-1; D remains ambiguous. Germline CDR1 reads MNHEY; CDR2 reads SVGEGT. V was trimmed by 2 bases and J by 7 bases, leaving 9 bases between them. The CDR3 is 13 residues long.

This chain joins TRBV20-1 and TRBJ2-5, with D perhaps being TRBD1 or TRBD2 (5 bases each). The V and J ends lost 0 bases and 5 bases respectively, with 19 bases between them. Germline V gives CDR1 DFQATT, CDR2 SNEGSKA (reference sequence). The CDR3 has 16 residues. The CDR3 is CSARDPSWDGWETQYF. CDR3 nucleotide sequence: TGCAGTGCTAGAGATCCCTCGTGGGACGGCTGGGAGACCCAGTACTTC.

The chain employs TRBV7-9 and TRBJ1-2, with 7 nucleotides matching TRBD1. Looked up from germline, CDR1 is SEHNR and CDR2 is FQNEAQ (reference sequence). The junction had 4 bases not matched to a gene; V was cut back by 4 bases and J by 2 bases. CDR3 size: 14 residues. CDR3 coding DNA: TGTGCCAGCAGCTCAATGGGACAGAACTATGGCTACACCTTC. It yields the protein CASSSMGQNYGYTF.

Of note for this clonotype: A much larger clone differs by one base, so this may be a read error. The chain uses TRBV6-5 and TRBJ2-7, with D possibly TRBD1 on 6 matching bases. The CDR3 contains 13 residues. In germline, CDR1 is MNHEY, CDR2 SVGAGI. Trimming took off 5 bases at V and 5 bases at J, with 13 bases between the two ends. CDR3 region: CASSHGGGDEQYF. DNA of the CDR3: TGTGCCAGCAGTCATGGTGGGGGCGACGAGCAGTACTTC.

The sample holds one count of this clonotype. Written as DNA, the CDR3 is TGTGCCAGCAGTACAGGGGGCAGGGGTGGCTACACCTTC. Protein product: CASSTGGRGGYTF. The chain has TRBV2 and TRBJ1-2, with 9 bases lining up with TRBD1. CDR1 is SNHLY and CDR2 is FYNNEI in the germline V gene. The CDR3 covers 13 residues. Trimming at V came to 5 bases and at J to 7 bases, leaving 5 bases not matched to a gene. The full variable domain, rest sourced from reference TRBV2 and TRBJ1-2, is EPEVTQTPSHQVTQMGQEVILRCVPISNHLYFYWYRQILGQKVEFLVSFYNNEISEKSEIFDDQFSVERPDGSNFTLKIRSTKLEDSAMYFCASSTGGRGGYTFGSGTRLTVV.

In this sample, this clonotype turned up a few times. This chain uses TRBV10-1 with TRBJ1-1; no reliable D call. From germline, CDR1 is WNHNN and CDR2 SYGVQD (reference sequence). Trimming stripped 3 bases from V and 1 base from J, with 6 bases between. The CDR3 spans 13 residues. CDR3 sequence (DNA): TGCGCCAGCAGTGACAATAGGAACACTGAAGCTTTCTTT. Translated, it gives CASSDNRNTEAFF.

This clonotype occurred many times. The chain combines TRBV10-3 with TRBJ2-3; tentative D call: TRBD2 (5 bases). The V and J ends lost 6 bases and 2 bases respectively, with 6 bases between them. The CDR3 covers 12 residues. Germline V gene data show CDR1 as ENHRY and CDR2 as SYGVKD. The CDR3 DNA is TGTGCCATCAGGAGGGACACAGATACGCAGTATTTT. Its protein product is CAIRRDTDTQYF.

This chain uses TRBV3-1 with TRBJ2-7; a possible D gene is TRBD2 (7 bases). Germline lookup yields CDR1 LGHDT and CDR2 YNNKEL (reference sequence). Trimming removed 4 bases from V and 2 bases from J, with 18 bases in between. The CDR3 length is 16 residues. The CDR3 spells CASSLREGGTPYEQYF. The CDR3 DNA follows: TGTGCCAGCAGCCTAAGGGAGGGGGGGACTCCCTACGAGCAGTACTTC.

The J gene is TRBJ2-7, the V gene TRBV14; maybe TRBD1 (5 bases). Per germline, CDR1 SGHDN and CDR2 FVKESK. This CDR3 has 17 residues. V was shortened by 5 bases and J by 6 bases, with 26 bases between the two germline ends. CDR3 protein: CASSKVSGSGAPSEQYF. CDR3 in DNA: TGTGCCAGCAGCAAAGTCAGTGGGTCTGGGGCCCCCTCCGAGCAGTACTTC.

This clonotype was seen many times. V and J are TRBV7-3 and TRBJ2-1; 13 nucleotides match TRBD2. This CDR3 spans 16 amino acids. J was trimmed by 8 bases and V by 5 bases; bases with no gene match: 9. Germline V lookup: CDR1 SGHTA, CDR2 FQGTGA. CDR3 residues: CASSTRTSGSVDEQFF. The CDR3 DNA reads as TGTGCCAGCAGCACCCGGACTAGCGGGAGTGTAGATGAGCAGTTCTTC.

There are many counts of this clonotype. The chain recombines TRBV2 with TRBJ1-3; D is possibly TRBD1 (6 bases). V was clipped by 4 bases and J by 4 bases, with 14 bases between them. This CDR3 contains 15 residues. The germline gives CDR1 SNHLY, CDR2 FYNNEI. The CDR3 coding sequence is TGTGCCAGCAGTGTAACAGGGTGGCGAGGAAACACCATATATTTT. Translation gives CASSVTGWRGNTIYF.

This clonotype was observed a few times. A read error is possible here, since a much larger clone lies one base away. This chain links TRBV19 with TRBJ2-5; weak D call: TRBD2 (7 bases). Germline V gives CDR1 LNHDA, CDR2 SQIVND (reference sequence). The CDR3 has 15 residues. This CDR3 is CASSILGGPKETRYF. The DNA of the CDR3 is TGTGCCAGTAGTATCCTGGGGGGGCCGAAGGAGACCCGGTACTTC.

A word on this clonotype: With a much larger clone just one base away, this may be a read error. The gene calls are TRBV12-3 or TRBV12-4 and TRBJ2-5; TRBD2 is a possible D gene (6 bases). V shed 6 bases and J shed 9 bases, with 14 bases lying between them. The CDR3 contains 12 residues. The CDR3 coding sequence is TGTGCCAGCAGCTTCCGCGGGGAGGCCCAGTACTTC. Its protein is CASSFRGEAQYF.

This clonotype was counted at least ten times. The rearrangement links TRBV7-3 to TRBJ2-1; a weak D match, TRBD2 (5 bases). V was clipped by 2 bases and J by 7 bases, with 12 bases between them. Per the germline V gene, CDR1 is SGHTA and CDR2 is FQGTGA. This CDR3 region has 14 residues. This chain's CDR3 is CASSLGLTGNEQFF. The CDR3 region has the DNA TGTGCCAGCAGCTTAGGTTTGACGGGAAATGAGCAGTTCTTC. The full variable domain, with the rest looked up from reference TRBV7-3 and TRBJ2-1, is GAGVSQTPSNKVTEKGKYVELRCDPISGHTALYWYRQSLGQGPEFLIYFQGTGAADDSGLPNDRFFAVRPEGSVSTLKIQRTERGDSAVYLCASSLGLTGNEQFFGPGTRLTVL.

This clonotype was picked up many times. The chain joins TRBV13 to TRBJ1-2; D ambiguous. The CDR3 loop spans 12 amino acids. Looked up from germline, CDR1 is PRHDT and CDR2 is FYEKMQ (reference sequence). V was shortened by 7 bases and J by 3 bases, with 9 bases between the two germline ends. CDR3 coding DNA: TGTGCCAGCACGAGGGTGGACTATGGCTACACCTTC. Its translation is CASTRVDYGYTF.